The text below deals with one T cell receptor beta chain. The data belong to a study of blood T cell repertoires in COVID-19. Living in 20 to 30 US areas, the participants were between roughly 18 and 90 years of age. Profiling relied on immunoSEQ multiplex PCR, and the TCRdb table lists in-frame clones only, not all of them. The profile covers about 140,000 clones, with approximately 83% appearing a single time and roughly 5.6% taken by the ten largest. Sequenced input: PBMCs or T cells enriched from blood (not recorded which). This receptor was obtained from a man in his 70s who had been exposed to COVID-19.

This CDR3 is CASRPMQGGNQPQHF. The CDR3 coding sequence is TGTGCCAGCAGGCCTATGCAGGGTGGCAATCAGCCCCAGCATTTT. The chain couples TRBV27 to TRBJ1-5; possible D gene TRBD1, 5 bases. The CDR3 contains 15 residues. Germline V lookup: CDR1 MNHEY, CDR2 SMNVEV (reference sequence). Trimming left V 6 bases short and J 2 bases short, with 14 bases between.